These 26 T cell receptor beta chains were all obtained from the same sample, sequenced in a study of Graves' ophthalmopathy and Graves' hyperthyroidism. RNA transcripts were the source from which TCR beta CDR3 regions were amplified. Second-round multiplex PCR came after first-round RT-PCR with HTBI primers. TCRdb itself ran the multiplex PCR reads through MiXCR, one entry per CDR3 protein. The table has hundreds of thousands of distinct CDR3 sequences, about 21% seen once. Sequences were obtained from peripheral blood. Receptors originate from a woman aged 18 to 35 with stable Graves' hyperthyroidism.

In this sample, this clonotype turned up many times. This chain links TRBV7-9 with TRBJ2-2; a weak D match, TRBD2 (5 bases). The CDR3 runs to 15 residues. Trimming took off 2 bases at V and 7 bases at J, with 14 bases between the two ends. Per the germline V gene, CDR1 is SEHNR and CDR2 is FQNEAQ (reference sequence). The CDR3 nucleotides read TGTGCCAGCAGCTTATCGGGGAATCTAGGCGGGGAGCTGTTTTTT. Its translation: CASSLSGNLGGELFF.

This chain joins TRBV6-5 and TRBJ1-1, with 8 nucleotides matching TRBD1. In germline, CDR1 is MNHEY, CDR2 SVGAGI. There are 15 residues in the CDR3. The J segment lost 5 bases and the V segment lost 2 bases, leaving 7 bases of the junction unmatched. CDR3 in DNA: TGTGCCAGCAGTTACCACCAGACAGGGGAGACTGAAGCTTTCTTT. It specifies CASSYHQTGETEAFF.

There are many counts of this clonotype. The chain is built from TRBV28 and TRBJ2-2, with TRBD1 matching over 7 bases. CDR1 is MDHEN and CDR2 is SYDVKM in the germline V gene. J gave up 9 bases and V 2 bases, and 9 bases lay outside the gene matches. The length of the CDR3 is 15 residues. The chain's CDR3 is CASSLKDRPAWELFF. CDR3 nucleotides: TGTGCCAGCAGTTTAAAGGACAGGCCTGCGTGGGAGCTGTTTTTT.

V gene TRBV12-3 or TRBV12-4 combines with J gene TRBJ2-7, with D unclear. The length of the CDR3 is 14 residues. Between the trimmed V and J ends, which lost 5 bases and 3 bases, there was a span of 14 bases. The CDR3 DNA sequence: TGTGCCAGCAGTCCCCGGCCGGTCCTCTACGAGCAGTACTTC. Protein sequence: CASSPRPVLYEQYF.

This clonotype was observed a handful of times. The chain employs TRBV29-1 and TRBJ1-2, with TRBD1 identical over 9 bases. Germline V gives CDR1 SQVTM, CDR2 ANQGSEA. The CDR3 contains 14 residues. Trimming removed 1 base from V and 7 bases from J; junction bases left unmatched: 7. The CDR3 bases are TGCAGCGTTGAAGGCGGGACAGGGCTGAGTGGCTACACCTTC. Translating it yields CSVEGGTGLSGYTF. Together with reference TRBV29-1 and TRBJ1-2, the CDR3 gives the full variable domain: SAVISQKPSRDICQRGTSLTIQCQVDSQVTMMFWYRQQPGQSLTLIATANQGSEATYESGFVIDKFPISRPNLTFSTLTVSNMSPEDSSIYLCSVEGGTGLSGYTFGSGTRLTVV.

The table lists this clonotype with a count of one. The rearrangement links TRBV27 to TRBJ1-2; possibly TRBD1 for D (5 bases). The ends were cut back, 8 bases at V and 5 bases at J, with 18 bases in the middle. Looked up from germline, CDR1 is MNHEY and CDR2 is SMNVEV (reference sequence). The CDR3 consists of 14 residues. The CDR3 spells CASAPTGQHYGYTF. The CDR3, as DNA: TGTGCCAGCGCCCCCACAGGCCAACATTATGGCTACACCTTC.

Regarding this clonotype: A read error may account for a junction end that differs from germline. This chain uses TRBV19 with TRBJ2-3; D remains unclear. The germline gives CDR1 LNHDA, CDR2 SQIVND (reference sequence). The CDR3 totals 14 residues. This CDR3 reads CTSSIVTVTDTQYF. CDR3 bases: TGTACCAGTAGTATAGTGACCGTCACAGATACGCAGTATTTT.

The sample holds many counts of this clonotype. The V and J genes are TRBV30 and TRBJ1-2, with D tentatively TRBD1 (5 bases). This CDR3 is 13 amino acids long. From germline, CDR1 is GTSNPN and CDR2 SVGIG (reference sequence). V lost 5 bases, J lost 9 bases, and 19 bases lay in between. The CDR3 sequence: CAWSGTRSYRYTF. CDR3 nucleotides: TGTGCCTGGTCGGGGACTCGCAGTTATCGCTACACCTTC.

This clonotype appeared many times. The rearrangement uses TRBV10-3 and TRBJ2-2; 8 bases agree with TRBD1. The CDR3 is 14 residues long. After removal of 2 bases from V and 4 bases from J, the junction contained 0 bases not matched to a gene. Germline assignment: CDR1 ENHRY and CDR2 SYGVKD. DNA of the CDR3: TGTGCCATCAGTGAGGACAGGGGCACCGGGGAGCTGTTTTTT. This translates into CAISEDRGTGELFF.

Ten or more counts support this clonotype. A read error may explain this, as a much larger clone is one base away. This chain uses TRBV6-1 with TRBJ1-6; D not resolved. Germline V gives CDR1 MNHNS, CDR2 SASEGT. V dropped 6 bases and J dropped 4 bases, with 4 bases sitting between them. The CDR3 is 12 amino acids. CDR3 nucleotides: TGTGCCAGCAGGGTTTATAATTCACCCCTCCACTTT. Translation gives CASRVYNSPLHF.

This clonotype was seen at least ten times. The gene calls are TRBV6-1 and TRBJ2-5, with 8 bases fitting TRBD2. Germline CDR1 is MNHNS and CDR2 is SASEGT. Trimming cost V 4 bases and J 5 bases; bases outside gene matches: 6. The CDR3 covers 14 residues. The CDR3 DNA reads TGTGCCAGCAGTGTTGGCGGGGGGTCGGAGACCCAGTACTTC. Protein: CASSVGGGSETQYF.

This clonotype appeared many times. The chain combines TRBV12-3 or TRBV12-4 with TRBJ1-1; a weak D match, TRBD1 (5 bases). Trimming took off 7 bases at V and 5 bases at J, with 17 bases between the two ends. The CDR3 has 14 residues. CDR3 loop: CASILEGWSTEAFF. Here the CDR3 DNA reads TGTGCCAGCATTCTAGAGGGGTGGTCTACTGAAGCTTTCTTT.

Notes on this clonotype: Since the CDR3 does not end with the conserved phenylalanine or tryptophan, this likely comes from a read error. The genes are TRBV9 and TRBJ2-2; D call uncertain. V was clipped by 7 bases and J by 6 bases, with 13 bases between them. The germline V gene has CDR1 SGDLS and CDR2 YYNGEE. The CDR3 runs 13 residues. The CDR3, as DNA: TGTGCCAGCGGCACCGACGCTGCCGGGGAGCTGTTTCTT. This gives the protein CASGTDAAGELFL.

This clonotype has a count of ten or more. CDR3 region: CASTPDQGYGYTF. DNA of the CDR3: TGTGCCAGCACCCCGGATCAGGGGTACGGCTACACCTTC. The J gene is TRBJ1-2, the V gene TRBV11-2; possible D gene TRBD1, 6 bases. Germline V CDR1 and CDR2: SGHAT, FQNNGV. The CDR3 runs to 13 residues. V was pared by 7 bases and J by 8 bases, with 17 bases between.

About this clonotype: This may arise from a read error, as a much more abundant clone is one base away. V and J are TRBV6-1 and TRBJ1-2; D not certain. The germline CDR1 and CDR2 sequences are MNHNS and SASEGT. This CDR3 region has 13 residues. The CDR3 is CTSARAAVYGYTF. CDR3 nucleotide sequence: TGTACCAGTGCCCGGGCCGCGGTCTATGGCTACACCTTC.

This clonotype has at least ten counts. The chain uses TRBV28 and TRBJ2-5; D is undetermined. The CDR3 length is 13 residues. The germline V gene has CDR1 MDHEN and CDR2 SYDVKM. Trimming cost V 2 bases and J 2 bases, with 6 bases left between them. CDR3 residues: CASSLVSQETQYF. The DNA for the CDR3 is TGTGCCAGCAGTTTAGTCAGTCAAGAGACCCAGTACTTC.

The CDR3 DNA reads TGTGCCAGCTGCCCCGCAGGGCGAGCCTACGAGCAGTACTTC. It encodes CASCPAGRAYEQYF. The chain recombines TRBV18 with TRBJ2-7, with a possible D match to TRBD1 (5 bases). There are 14 residues in the CDR3. With 7 bases removed from V and 2 bases from J, the gap between germline ends came to 15 bases. In germline, CDR1 is KGHSH, CDR2 LQKENI. The variable domain in full, with the rest retrieved from reference TRBV18 and TRBJ2-7, is NAGVMQNPRHLVRRRGQEARLRCSPMKGHSHVYWYRQLPEEGLKFMVYLQKENIIDESGMPKERFSAEFPKEGPSILRIQQVVRGDSAAYFCASCPAGRAYEQYFGPGTRLTVT.

This clonotype has at least ten counts. The gene calls are TRBV6-5 and TRBJ1-6, with 7 positions matching TRBD1. The germline V gene has CDR1 MNHEY and CDR2 SVGAGI. This CDR3 has 14 amino acids. The J segment lost 8 bases and the V segment lost 2 bases, leaving 3 bases of the junction unmatched. CDR3 DNA sequence: TGTGCCAGCAGTTACAGACAGGGTTATTCACCCCTCCACTTT. It codes for CASSYRQGYSPLHF.

The sample holds many counts of this clonotype. In DNA form, the CDR3 reads TGTGCCACCGACGGCGGGGGGACTAGTGAAAACTACGAGCAGTACTTC. Translation: CATDGGGTSENYEQYF. This chain connects TRBV10-3 to TRBJ2-7, with TRBD2 identical over 8 bases. Trimming at V came to 10 bases and at J to 3 bases, leaving 17 bases not matched to a gene. CDR1 and CDR2 from the germline V gene are ENHRY and SYGVKD. The CDR3 length is 16 residues.

This clonotype has more than one count but fewer than ten. Just one base apart from a much larger clone, this may be a read error. The chain links TRBV20-1 to TRBJ2-5, with D perhaps matching TRBD1 or TRBD2 (5 bases each). This CDR3 comprises 13 residues. Germline V gene data show CDR1 as DFQATT and CDR2 as SNEGSKA (reference sequence). CDR3 loop: CSAGLQGVETKYF. CDR3 nucleotides: TGCAGTGCTGGTCTCCAGGGAGTGGAGACCAAGTACTTC.

In its sample, this clonotype was seen many times. The rearrangement joins TRBV12-3 or TRBV12-4 to TRBJ1-1; possibly TRBD1 for D (5 bases). This CDR3 region has 15 residues. Trimming left V 6 bases short and J 3 bases short, with 17 bases between. CDR3: CASRLLTAGDTEAFF. The CDR3 DNA is TGTGCCAGCAGACTATTGACAGCCGGGGACACTGAAGCTTTCTTT.

With respect to this clonotype: Mismatch with germline at one junction end may stem from a read error. The chain has TRBV7-8 and TRBJ2-2; a weak D match, TRBD2 (5 bases). Germline V gene sequence: CDR1 SGHVS, CDR2 FQNEAQ. The CDR3 covers 16 residues. For the CDR3, the DNA is TGTGCCAGCAGCTTAGATTCTCGACGGAACTCCGGGGATCTGTTTTTT. Protein sequence: CASSLDSRRNSGDLFF.

This clonotype was counted only a few times. A much bigger clone sits one base away, suggesting this may be a read error. J is TRBJ2-2 and V is TRBV11-2; TRBD2 aligns across 9 bases. CDR1 SGHAT and CDR2 FQNNGV come from the germline V gene. CDR3 length: 15 residues. The V segment lost 3 bases and the J segment 8 bases; nucleotides outside the gene matches: 7. CDR3 in DNA: TGTGCCAGCAGCTTCCAGGGACTAGCCTTAGGGGAGCTGTTTTTT. Protein: CASSFQGLALGELFF. The variable domain in full, with the rest retrieved from reference TRBV11-2 and TRBJ2-2, is EAGVAQSPRYKIIEKRQSVAFWCNPISGHATLYWYQQILGQGPKLLIQFQNNGVVDDSQLPKDRFSAERLKGVDSTLKIQPAKLEDSAVYLCASSFQGLALGELFFGEGSRLTVL.

The chain combines TRBV12-3 or TRBV12-4 with TRBJ1-5, with D hard to call. The CDR3 has 15 amino acids. V was cut by 2 bases and J by 1 base, with 9 bases left in between. Here the CDR3 reads CASSLSDPSNQPQHF. The CDR3 DNA reads as TGTGCCAGCAGTTTATCGGACCCCAGCAATCAGCCCCAGCATTTT.

This clonotype was seen a few times. The chain has TRBV28 and TRBJ2-7; TRBD2 agrees at 10 bases. This CDR3 contains 16 residues. Germline values: CDR1 MDHEN, CDR2 SYDVKM. V shed 3 bases, J shed 4 bases, and the junction held 9 bases outside the gene matches. CDR3 DNA sequence: TGTGCCAGCAGTTTTGGTCCTAGCGGGAGCAGGTACGAGCAGTACTTC. Encoded protein: CASSFGPSGSRYEQYF. The entire variable domain, with the rest obtained from reference TRBV28 and TRBJ2-7, is as follows: DVKVTQSSRYLVKRTGEKVFLECVQDMDHENMFWYRQDPGLGLRLIYFSYDVKMKEKGDIPEGYSVSREKKERFSLILESASTNQTSMYLCASSFGPSGSRYEQYFGPGTRLTVT.

J is TRBJ1-1 and V is TRBV6-1, with TRBD1 matching over 7 bases. Germline loops: CDR1 MNHNS, CDR2 SASEGT. With 5 bases clipped from V and 6 bases from J, the junction kept 12 bases outside the gene matches. CDR3 length: 15 amino acids. CDR3 DNA sequence: TGTGCCAGCAGTCGAATGCGGGCAGGGGGACCTGAAGCTTTCTTT. This translates into CASSRMRAGGPEAFF.